The rows below give T cell receptor beta chains drawn from one sample of a study of T cells after yellow fever vaccination. From the 5' RACE reads, TCRdb called clonotypes with MiXCR, one entry per CDR3 protein. The profile shows about 400,000 distinct CDR3 sequences, around a tenth of them singletons. Sequenced here: PBMCs, sampled on the day of the first yellow fever vaccination. The receptor set was obtained from a man aged 18-30 years who received the YFV17D yellow fever vaccine. The CDR3 runs from the conserved cysteine through the conserved F or W. The D gene is left open where the match is weak. Not every row has a clone size; where given, it reads once, few, many or a size class.

v_call	clone_size	j_call	d_call	cdr3_aa	cdr3_nt
TRBV5-1	-	TRBJ2-1	TRBD2	CASSDPGGGNEQFF	TGCGCCAGCAGCGACCCGGGAGGTGGTAATGAGCAGTTCTTC
TRBV27	many	TRBJ2-3	TRBD2	CASSLGTSVWDTQYF	TGTGCCAGCAGTTTAGGGACTAGCGTATGGGATACGCAGTATTTT
TRBV4-1	few	TRBJ1-1	TRBD1	CASSQGRTGGRTEAFF	TGCGCCAGCAGCCAGGGGAGGACAGGGGGTAGGACTGAAGCTTTCTTT
TRBV6-5	-	TRBJ1-1	-	CASSYGWNTEAFF	TGTGCCAGCAGTTACGGGTGGAACACTGAAGCTTTCTTT
TRBV29-1	few	TRBJ1-3	-	CSVPGPGNTIYF	TGCAGCGTCCCGGGCCCTGGAAACACCATATATTTT
TRBV20-1	few	TRBJ2-3	-	CSPTSTDTQYF	TGCAGTCCTACCAGCACAGATACGCAGTATTTT
TRBV2	-	TRBJ2-1	TRBD2	CASTGGGVAYNEQFF	TGTGCCAGTACGGGTGGGGGGGTTGCCTACAATGAGCAGTTCTTC
TRBV7-3	once	TRBJ2-6	-	CASSSPRGSGANVLTF	TGTGCCAGCAGCTCCCCGCGAGGCTCTGGGGCCAACGTCCTGACTTTC
TRBV21-1	many	TRBJ1-3	-	CASAFLRESGPSGNTIYF	TGTGCCAGCGCCTTCCTAAGGGAATCGGGTCCCTCTGGAAACACCATATATTTT
TRBV6-2/TRBV6-3	-	TRBJ1-5	-	CASRYTDNQPQHF	TGTGCCAGCAGGTACACAGATAATCAGCCCCAGCATTTT
TRBV18	-	TRBJ2-3	TRBD2	CASSPLAGSVDTQYF	TGTGCCAGCTCCCCCCTAGCGGGGTCCGTGGATACGCAGTATTTT
TRBV25-1	many	TRBJ1-5	-	CASSETASLSNQPQHF	TGTGCCAGCAGTGAAACAGCCAGTCTTAGCAATCAGCCCCAGCATTTT
TRBV7-2	-	TRBJ1-6	-	CASSPEQGRWSPLHF	TGTGCCAGCAGCCCAGAACAGGGAAGGTGGTCACCCCTCCACTTT
TRBV3-1	-	TRBJ2-2	-	CTSSQPWDSSPGELFF	TGTACCAGCAGCCAGCCCTGGGACTCCTCTCCCGGGGAGCTGTTTTTT
TRBV7-9	few	TRBJ2-1	TRBD1	CASSAPPGTGGQDQQFF	TGTGCCAGCAGCGCCCCTCCTGGGACAGGGGGGCAAGACCAGCAGTTCTTC
TRBV18	few	TRBJ1-1	-	CASSPTYVNTEAFF	TGTGCCAGCTCACCTACTTACGTGAACACTGAAGCTTTCTTT
TRBV11-2	-	TRBJ2-3	TRBD1	CASSNPSDRGRLTVKGQYF	TGTGCCAGCAGCAATCCGAGCGACAGGGGGCGACTAACAGTTAAGGGGCAGTATTTT
TRBV7-2	many	TRBJ2-1	-	CASSSPWDPDGNEQFF	TGTGCCAGCAGCTCCCCCTGGGACCCGGATGGGAATGAGCAGTTCTTC
TRBV10-3	-	TRBJ1-5	-	CAISDTNQPQHF	TGTGCCATCAGTGACACAAATCAGCCCCAGCATTTT
TRBV20-1	-	TRBJ1-2	-	CSAALPGTHGYTF	TGCAGTGCAGCCTTGCCAGGGACCCATGGCTACACCTTC
TRBV12-3/TRBV12-4	many	TRBJ2-2	-	CASSPRRDTRTGGELFF	TGTGCCAGCAGTCCCAGACGGGACACGAGGACCGGCGGGGAGCTGTTTTTT
TRBV7-8	few	TRBJ2-7	TRBD1	CASSPARDRGSYEQYF	TGTGCCAGCAGCCCGGCCCGGGACAGGGGGTCGTACGAGCAGTACTTC
TRBV30	few	TRBJ1-4	-	CAWSEGLGVYEKLFF	TGTGCCTGGAGTGAGGGTTTGGGGGTCTATGAAAAACTGTTTTTT
TRBV7-8	-	TRBJ2-5	-	CASSLPGHFPTQYF	TGTGCCAGCAGCTTACCGGGACATTTCCCGACCCAGTACTTC
TRBV4-2	few	TRBJ2-5	TRBD2	CASSQGAGVYQETQYF	TGTGCCAGCAGCCAAGGGGCGGGAGTGTACCAAGAGACCCAGTACTTC
TRBV18	-	TRBJ2-1	TRBD2	CASSLGGLAGETSPHNEQFF	TGTGCCAGCTCACTTGGAGGACTAGCGGGGGAGACGTCTCCCCACAATGAGCAGTTCTTC
TRBV7-2	many	TRBJ2-1	-	CASSRTLAEDEQFF	TGTGCCAGCAGCCGGACTCTGGCAGAAGATGAGCAGTTCTTC
TRBV6-1	few	TRBJ2-5	-	CASSPPGIGSETQYF	TGTGCCAGCAGTCCCCCGGGGATAGGGTCCGAGACCCAGTACTTC
TRBV5-1	-	TRBJ2-1	TRBD1	CASNPGQSYNEQFF	TGCGCCAGCAATCCGGGACAGTCCTACAATGAGCAGTTCTTC
TRBV5-1	many	TRBJ1-1	-	CASSHLGGSDTEAFF	TGCGCCAGCAGCCATCTTGGGGGGTCGGACACTGAAGCTTTCTTT
TRBV4-1	-	TRBJ1-2	-	CASSQEWGFDGYTF	TGCGCCAGCAGCCAAGAGTGGGGGTTTGATGGCTACACCTTC
TRBV6-4	-	TRBJ2-1	TRBD1	CASSDWDRGFGEQFF	TGTGCCAGCAGTGATTGGGACAGGGGGTTCGGGGAGCAGTTCTTC
TRBV7-9	-	TRBJ1-5	-	CASSLFGPNQPQHF	TGTGCCAGCAGCTTATTCGGGCCTAATCAGCCCCAGCATTTT
TRBV4-3	-	TRBJ2-6	-	CASSQTPSLSGANVLTF	TGCGCCAGCAGCCAGACACCCAGCCTCTCTGGGGCCAACGTCCTGACTTTC
TRBV7-2	-	TRBJ1-1	TRBD1	CASIKTGINTEAFF	TGTGCCAGCATAAAGACAGGGATCAACACTGAAGCTTTCTTT
TRBV7-9	-	TRBJ1-1	-	CASSLVSVTEAFF	TGTGCCAGCAGCTTAGTCTCAGTCACTGAAGCTTTCTTT
TRBV11-2	-	TRBJ2-5	TRBD2	CASSPRLAGGRAVVETQYF	TGTGCCAGCAGCCCTCGACTAGCGGGGGGGCGTGCGGTTGTAGAGACCCAGTACTTC
TRBV29-1	many	TRBJ2-1	-	CSVGGPRGTVHEQFF	TGCAGCGTGGGTGGTCCCAGGGGAACGGTGCATGAGCAGTTCTTC
TRBV5-1	many	TRBJ1-1	-	CASSLGSSPGVFGTEAFF	TGCGCCAGCAGCTTGGGTTCCTCGCCAGGGGTATTTGGCACTGAAGCTTTCTTT
TRBV20-1	-	TRBJ2-1	TRBD2	CSATSGGASGYEQFF	TGCAGTGCCACTAGCGGGGGGGCCTCAGGTTATGAGCAGTTCTTC
TRBV5-4	few	TRBJ2-2	-	CASSLAVPGELFF	TGTGCCAGCAGCTTGGCTGTCCCAGGGGAGCTGTTTTTT
TRBV5-1	few	TRBJ1-2	-	CASSLGTDRYGYTF	TGCGCCAGCAGCTTGGGGACCGATCGCTATGGCTACACCTTC
TRBV12-3/TRBV12-4	many	TRBJ2-3	-	CASSLDPSTDTQYF	TGTGCCAGCAGTTTGGACCCTAGCACAGATACGCAGTATTTT
TRBV10-3	many	TRBJ2-7	TRBD1	CAISEYRTGRSYEQYF	TGTGCCATCAGTGAGTACAGGACAGGGCGTTCCTACGAGCAGTACTTC
TRBV7-8	many	TRBJ1-4	-	CASSPRRDGKLFF	TGTGCCAGCAGCCCCAGGCGAGACGGAAAACTGTTTTTT
TRBV7-9	-	TRBJ1-4	TRBD1	CASSQTAGQKPNEKLFF	TGTGCCAGCAGTCAAACGGCGGGACAGAAGCCTAATGAAAAACTGTTTTTT
TRBV5-5	few	TRBJ2-1	-	CASSGLNNEQFF	TGTGCCAGCAGCGGCTTGAACAATGAGCAGTTCTTC
TRBV5-1	many	TRBJ1-2	TRBD1	CASSLGVTWTGLVYGYTF	TGCGCCAGCAGCTTGGGAGTGACTTGGACAGGGTTAGTCTATGGCTACACCTTC
TRBV7-2	-	TRBJ1-2	-	CVSSMTATNYGYTF	TGTGTCAGCAGCATGACCGCAACTAACTATGGCTACACCTTC
TRBV12-5	-	TRBJ2-7	TRBD2	CASGQGLERQYF	TGTGCTAGTGGCCAAGGACTAGAACGGCAGTACTTC
TRBV15	few	TRBJ2-7	-	CATSMRVYYEQYF	TGTGCCACCAGTATGAGGGTCTACTACGAGCAGTACTTC